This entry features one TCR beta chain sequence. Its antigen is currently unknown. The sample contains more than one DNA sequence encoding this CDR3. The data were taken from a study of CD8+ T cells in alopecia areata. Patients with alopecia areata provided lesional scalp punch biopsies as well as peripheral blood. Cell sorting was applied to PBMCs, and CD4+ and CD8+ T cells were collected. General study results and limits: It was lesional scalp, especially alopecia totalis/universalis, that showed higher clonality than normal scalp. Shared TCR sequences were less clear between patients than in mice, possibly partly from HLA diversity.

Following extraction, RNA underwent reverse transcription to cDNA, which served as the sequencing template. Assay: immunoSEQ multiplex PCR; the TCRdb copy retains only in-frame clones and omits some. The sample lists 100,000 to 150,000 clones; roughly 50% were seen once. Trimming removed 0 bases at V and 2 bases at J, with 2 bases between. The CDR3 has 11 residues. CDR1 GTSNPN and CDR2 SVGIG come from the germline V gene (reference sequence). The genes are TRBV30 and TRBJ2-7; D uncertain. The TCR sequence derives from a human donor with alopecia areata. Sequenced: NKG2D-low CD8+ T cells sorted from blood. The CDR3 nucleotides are TGTGCCTGGAGTGTTGCCTACGAGCAGTACTTC. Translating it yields CAWSVAYEQYF. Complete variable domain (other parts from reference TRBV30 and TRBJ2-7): SQTIHQWPATLVQPVGSPLSLECTVEGTSNPNLYWYRQAAGRGLQLLFYSVGIGQISSEVPQNLSASRPQDRQFILSSKKLLLSDSGFYLCAWSVAYEQYFGPGTRLTVT.